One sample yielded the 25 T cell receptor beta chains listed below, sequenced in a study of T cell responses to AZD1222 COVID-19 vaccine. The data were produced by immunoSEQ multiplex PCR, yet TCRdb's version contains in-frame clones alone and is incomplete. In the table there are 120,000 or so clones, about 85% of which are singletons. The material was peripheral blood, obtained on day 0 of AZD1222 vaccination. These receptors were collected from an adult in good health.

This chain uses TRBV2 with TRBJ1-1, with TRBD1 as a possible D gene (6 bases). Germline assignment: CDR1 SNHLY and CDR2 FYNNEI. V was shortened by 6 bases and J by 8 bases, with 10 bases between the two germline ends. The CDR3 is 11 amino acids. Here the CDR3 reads CASSGQPEAFF. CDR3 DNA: TGTGCCAGCAGCGGACAGCCAGAAGCTTTCTTT. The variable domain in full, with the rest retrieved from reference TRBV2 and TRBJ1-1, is EPEVTQTPSHQVTQMGQEVILRCVPISNHLYFYWYRQILGQKVEFLVSFYNNEISEKSEIFDDQFSVERPDGSNFTLKIRSTKLEDSAMYFCASSGQPEAFFGQGTRLTVV.

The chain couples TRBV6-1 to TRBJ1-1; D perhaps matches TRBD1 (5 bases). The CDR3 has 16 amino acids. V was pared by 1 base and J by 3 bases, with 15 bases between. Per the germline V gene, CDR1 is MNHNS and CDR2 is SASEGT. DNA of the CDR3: TGTGCCAGCAGTGAAGGAAGGTGGACACTTTACACTGAAGCTTTCTTT. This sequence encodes CASSEGRWTLYTEAFF.

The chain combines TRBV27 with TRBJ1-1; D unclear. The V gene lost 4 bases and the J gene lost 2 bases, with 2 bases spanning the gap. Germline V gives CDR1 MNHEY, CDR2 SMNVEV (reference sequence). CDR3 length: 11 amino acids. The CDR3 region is CASSSNTEAFF. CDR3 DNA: TGTGCCAGCAGTTCTAACACTGAAGCTTTCTTT.

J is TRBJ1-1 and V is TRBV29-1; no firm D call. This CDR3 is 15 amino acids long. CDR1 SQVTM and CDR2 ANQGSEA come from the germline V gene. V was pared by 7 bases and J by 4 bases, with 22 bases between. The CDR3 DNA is TGCAGCGCTAACCCGGTGGTAGGGTGGGGCACTGAAGCTTTCTTT. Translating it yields CSANPVVGWGTEAFF.

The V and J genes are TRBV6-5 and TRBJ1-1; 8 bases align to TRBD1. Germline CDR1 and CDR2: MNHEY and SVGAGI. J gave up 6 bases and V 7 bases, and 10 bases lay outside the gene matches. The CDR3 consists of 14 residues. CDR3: CASTPRKQGAEAFF. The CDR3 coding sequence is TGTGCCAGCACTCCCCGGAAACAGGGGGCTGAAGCTTTCTTT.

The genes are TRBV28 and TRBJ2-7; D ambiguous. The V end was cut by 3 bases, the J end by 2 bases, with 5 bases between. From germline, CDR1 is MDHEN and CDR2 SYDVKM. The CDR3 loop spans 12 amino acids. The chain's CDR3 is CASSFGTYEQYF. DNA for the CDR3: TGTGCCAGCAGTTTTGGAACCTACGAGCAGTACTTC.

The CDR3 protein is CASRGTPWAGELFF. As DNA, the CDR3 is TGCGCCAGCAGGGGGACTCCTTGGGCCGGGGAGCTGTTTTTT. The rearrangement uses TRBV5-1 and TRBJ2-2; D is possibly TRBD2 (6 bases). Per germline, CDR1 SGHRS and CDR2 YFSETQ. Trimming cost V 5 bases and J 6 bases, with 14 bases left between them. The CDR3 has 14 amino acids.

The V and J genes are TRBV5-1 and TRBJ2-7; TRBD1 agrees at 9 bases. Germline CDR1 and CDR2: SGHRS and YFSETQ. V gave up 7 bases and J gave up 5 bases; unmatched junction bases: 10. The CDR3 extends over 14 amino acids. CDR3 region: CASHKDRGVNEQYF. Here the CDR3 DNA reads TGCGCCAGCCACAAGGACAGGGGTGTAAACGAGCAGTACTTC.

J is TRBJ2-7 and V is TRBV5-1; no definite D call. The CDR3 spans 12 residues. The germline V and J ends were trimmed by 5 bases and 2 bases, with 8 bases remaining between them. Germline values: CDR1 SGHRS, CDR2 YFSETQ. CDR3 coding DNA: TGCGCCAGCAGAAGCGACACCTACGAGCAGTACTTC. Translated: CASRSDTYEQYF.

This chain's CDR3 is CASNPKPGPDTEAFF. The CDR3 DNA reads TGTGCCAGCAACCCCAAGCCGGGACCCGACACTGAAGCTTTCTTT. The genes are TRBV9 and TRBJ1-1, with D perhaps TRBD1 (5 bases). CDR3 size: 15 residues. Trimming shortened V by 6 bases and J by 3 bases, and 18 bases separated the two germline ends. Germline V lookup: CDR1 SGDLS, CDR2 YYNGEE.

CDR3 DNA sequence: TGTGCCAGCAGCCAGGGACAGGTTCCTCTGCATGAGCAGTTCTTC. Amino acids: CASSQGQVPLHEQFF. The chain couples TRBV5-6 to TRBJ2-1; 8 bases agree with TRBD1. Germline loops: CDR1 SGHDT, CDR2 YYEEEE. The ends lost 4 bases at V and 8 bases at J; junction bases unmatched: 11. The CDR3 is made up of 15 amino acids.

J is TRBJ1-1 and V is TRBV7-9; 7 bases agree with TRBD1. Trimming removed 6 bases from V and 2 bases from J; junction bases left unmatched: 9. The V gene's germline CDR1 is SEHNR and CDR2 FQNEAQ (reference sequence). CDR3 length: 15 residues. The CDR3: CASSLTTGSNTEAFF. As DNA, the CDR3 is TGTGCCAGCAGTTTAACGACAGGGTCAAACACTGAAGCTTTCTTT.

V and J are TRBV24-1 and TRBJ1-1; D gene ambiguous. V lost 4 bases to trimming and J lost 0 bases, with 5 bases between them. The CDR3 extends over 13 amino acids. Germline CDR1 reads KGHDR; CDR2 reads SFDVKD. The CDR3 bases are TGTGCCACCAGTGAGGCACTGAACACTGAAGCTTTCTTT. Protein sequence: CATSEALNTEAFF.

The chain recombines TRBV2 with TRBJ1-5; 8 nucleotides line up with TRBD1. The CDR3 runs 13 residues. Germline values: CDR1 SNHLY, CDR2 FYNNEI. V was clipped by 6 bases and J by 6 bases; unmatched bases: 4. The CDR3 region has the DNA TGTGCCAGCAGCGGGACAGGAGGTCAGCCCCAGCATTTT. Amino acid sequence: CASSGTGGQPQHF.

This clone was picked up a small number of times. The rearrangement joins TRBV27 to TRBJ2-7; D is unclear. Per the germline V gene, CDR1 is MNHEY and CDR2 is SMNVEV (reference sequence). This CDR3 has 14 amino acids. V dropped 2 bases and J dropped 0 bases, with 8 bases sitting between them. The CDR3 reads CASSLNMLSYEQYF. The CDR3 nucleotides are TGTGCCAGCAGTTTAAACATGCTCTCCTACGAGCAGTACTTC.

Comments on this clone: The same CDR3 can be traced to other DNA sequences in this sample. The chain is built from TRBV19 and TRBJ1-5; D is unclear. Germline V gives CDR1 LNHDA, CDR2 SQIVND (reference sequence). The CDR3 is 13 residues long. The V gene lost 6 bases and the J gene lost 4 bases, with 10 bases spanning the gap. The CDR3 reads CASSAGPNQPQHF. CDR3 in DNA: TGTGCCAGTAGCGCCGGGCCTAATCAGCCCCAGCATTTT.

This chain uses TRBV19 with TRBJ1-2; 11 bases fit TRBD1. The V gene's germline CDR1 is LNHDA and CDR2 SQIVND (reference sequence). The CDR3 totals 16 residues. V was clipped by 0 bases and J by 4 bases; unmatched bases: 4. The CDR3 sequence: CASSIEDRGLGYGYTF. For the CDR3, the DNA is TGTGCCAGTAGTATAGAGGACAGGGGGCTCGGCTATGGCTACACCTTC.

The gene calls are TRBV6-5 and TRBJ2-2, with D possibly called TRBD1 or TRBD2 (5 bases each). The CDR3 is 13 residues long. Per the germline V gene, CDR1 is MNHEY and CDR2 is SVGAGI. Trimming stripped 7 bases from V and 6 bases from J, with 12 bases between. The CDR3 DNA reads TGTGCCAGCAAAGGGTTGGGGGCCGGGGAGCTGTTTTTT. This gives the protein CASKGLGAGELFF.

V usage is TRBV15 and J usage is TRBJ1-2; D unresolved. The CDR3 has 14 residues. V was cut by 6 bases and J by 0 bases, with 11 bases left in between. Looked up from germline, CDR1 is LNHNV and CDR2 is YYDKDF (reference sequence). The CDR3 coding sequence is TGTGCCACCAGAGGGTCAGACCCTAACTATGGCTACACCTTC. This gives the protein CATRGSDPNYGYTF.

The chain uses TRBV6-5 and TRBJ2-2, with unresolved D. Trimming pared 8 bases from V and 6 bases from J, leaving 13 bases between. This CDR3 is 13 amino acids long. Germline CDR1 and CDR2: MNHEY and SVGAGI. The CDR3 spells CASRTEESGELFF. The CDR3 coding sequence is TGTGCCAGCCGAACAGAGGAATCCGGGGAGCTGTTTTTT.

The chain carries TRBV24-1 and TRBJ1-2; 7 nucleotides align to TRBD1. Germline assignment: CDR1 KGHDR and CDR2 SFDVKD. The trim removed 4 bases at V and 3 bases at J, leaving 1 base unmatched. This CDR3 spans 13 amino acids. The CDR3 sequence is CATSEGTDYGYTF. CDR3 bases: TGTGCCACCAGTGAAGGGACAGACTATGGCTACACCTTC.

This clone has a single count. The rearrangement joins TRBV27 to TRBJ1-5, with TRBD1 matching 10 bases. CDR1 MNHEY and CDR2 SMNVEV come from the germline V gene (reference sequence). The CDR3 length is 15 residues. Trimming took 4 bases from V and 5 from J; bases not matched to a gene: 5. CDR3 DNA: TGTGCCAGCAGTTCTGGTGGGACAGGGGATCAGCCCCAGCATTTT. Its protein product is CASSSGGTGDQPQHF.

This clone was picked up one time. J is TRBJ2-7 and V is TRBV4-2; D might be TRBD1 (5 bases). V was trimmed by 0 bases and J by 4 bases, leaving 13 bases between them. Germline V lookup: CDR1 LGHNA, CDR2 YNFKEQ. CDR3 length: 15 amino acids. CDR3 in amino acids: CASSQDTGLFYEQYF. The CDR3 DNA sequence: TGTGCCAGCAGCCAAGACACAGGTCTTTTTTACGAGCAGTACTTC.

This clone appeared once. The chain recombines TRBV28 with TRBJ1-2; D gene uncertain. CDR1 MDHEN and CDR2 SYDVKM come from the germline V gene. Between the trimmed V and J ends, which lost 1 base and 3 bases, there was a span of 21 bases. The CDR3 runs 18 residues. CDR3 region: CASSLSVISLGQDYGYTF. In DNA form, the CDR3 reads TGTGCCAGCAGTTTATCTGTAATAAGTCTTGGGCAGGACTATGGCTACACCTTC.

DNA for the CDR3: TGTGCCAGCAGCCAAGTCGATCTGTTGGATACGCAGTATTTT. It translates to CASSQVDLLDTQYF. The chain uses TRBV14 and TRBJ2-3, with unresolved D. This CDR3 contains 14 residues. Germline V CDR1 and CDR2: SGHDN, FVKESK. Trimming took 1 base from V and 6 from J, leaving 11 bases between them.